What follows describes a single T cell receptor (beta chain). Its binding antigen is unknown. Nothing much larger sits one base from this clone, and base qualities are not available. Using the deep immunoSEQ assay, multiplex PCR amplified TCR CDR3 regions from genomic DNA. Extracted genomic DNA from each cell subset was spread evenly across all wells of several immunoSEQ 96-well plates, with each plate serving as a replicate. For sorted subsets, approximately 190 ng genomic DNA, equal to 25,000 to 35,000 T cell genomes, was loaded into each replicate PCR. Purified libraries were quantified with a Qubit 3.0 fluorometer, sized on a Bioanalyzer 2100, and re-quantified with the KAPA Library Quantification kit. Every immunoSEQ 96-well plate was sequenced on a separate single-read 150-cycle Illumina NextSeq 550 flow cell. In the original analysis: Because the immunoSEQ output held only junctional sequences and lacked quality scores, the filtering could not match the filtering applied to full-length reads. Sequences were annotated with PyIR, a Python wrapper for IgBLAST v1.9, and V/J genes and CDR3 were assigned using IMGT germline references. Reads were filtered out if the reads had weak V/J assignments (E-value above 1e-6), no CDR3, stop codons, out-of-frame junctions, or ambiguous translated residues. V3J clonotypes were defined as sequences sharing the same inferred V gene, J gene, and CDR3 amino acid sequence. Percentage overlap between repertoires was computed as shared unique clonotypes divided by the size of the smaller repertoire. Three approaches were used to assess repertoire richness: RTK rarefaction, the Chao1 estimator, and Recon v2.1 estimates of unobserved clonotypes. Generation probabilities for all TCRbeta clonotypes obtained by the gDNA method from a handful of donors were computed using OLGA. The table was pulled from immuneACCESS by TCRdb, which kept in-frame rearrangements only. Such tables lose some clones; where checked, under half of the loss comes from unresolved V genes, and the rest has no known cause. The D gene and trimming were derived from the DNA, and the V and J assignments and clone size from that table. The sample records around 940,000 clones, approximately 76% of which are singletons. The top ten hold about 1.5% of the sample.

The record originates from a study of shared clonotypes between healthy human individuals (dated by TCRdb to about 2020). About the investigation overall: A couple of women and three men aged 18 to 49 years were included in the cohort. The study deeply sequenced blood TCR repertoires of about 5 healthy adults to estimate repertoire size and the extent of clonotype sharing between individuals. Between about 0.8 and 9 billion PBMCs per donor were obtained by leukapheresis. Different laboratories and diverse techniques were used to prepare libraries and sequence TCR repertoires, to increase sequencing depth and limit assay-specific biases. For each donor, CD4 naive and CD4 memory were each given three plates, CD8 naive was given two plates, and CD8 memory was given one plate. Overall study outcomes, separate from this receptor: Rarefaction of sorted-subset datasets indicated incomplete sequencing despite the large sequencing depth. Pairwise subsampling indicated that sequencing depth was expected to affect the degree of clonotype sharing among donors. Naive subsets generally had larger estimated clonotype richness than memory subsets did. Approximately 5% of naive CD4, 3% to 4% of naive CD8, 2.3% of memory CD4, and over 0.35% of memory CD8 clonotypes were shared across four donors. Only blood was sampled, and tissue TCR repertoires likely differ from those in blood. Compared with non-shared clonotypes, clonotypes shared by all four sorted-subset donors had higher generation probabilities. Because the study included a small number of donors, the genetic and exposure-history diversity represented was limited.

Trimming at the junction amounts to 3 bases on V and 6 bases on J, and the germline ends lie 17 bases apart. The CDR3 runs 16 residues from the cysteine to the phenylalanine. CDR3 DNA is the only sequence kept; it has 48 bases, read in frame from the first base. CDR1 SGHVS and CDR2 FNYEAQ are derived from the germline V gene. Healthy HIV-negative adults with no recently reported acute infections or vaccinations were included as donors. All donors were Caucasian adults living in Nashville, Tennessee, USA. CD4+ T cells were enriched by magnetic negative selection, after which naive cells were positively selected on CD45RA and the negative fraction was taken as the memory subset. Blood was collected by leukapheresis, and PBMCs were isolated by Ficoll-Histopaque density gradient centrifugation and then cryopreserved in liquid nitrogen vapor phase. Purity and quantity of every magnetically sorted T cell population were checked by analytical flow cytometry. From each sorted fraction, genomic DNA was isolated and quantified by UV absorbance on a Nanodrop 2000c.

Sequenced material: memory CD4+ T cells sorted from blood. This specimen's cell subset or site label, per the study, means: CD45RA-negative fraction. The V and J genes are TRBV7-6 and TRBJ2-2; the D call is possibly TRBD1 or TRBD2, each sharing 6 bases. The sequence was obtained from a young man in good health. The DNA sequence is given as TGTGCCAGCAGCTTCAACCTCTGGGGGGCGGCCGGGGAGCTGTTTTTT. The translation is CASSFNLWGAAGELFF.